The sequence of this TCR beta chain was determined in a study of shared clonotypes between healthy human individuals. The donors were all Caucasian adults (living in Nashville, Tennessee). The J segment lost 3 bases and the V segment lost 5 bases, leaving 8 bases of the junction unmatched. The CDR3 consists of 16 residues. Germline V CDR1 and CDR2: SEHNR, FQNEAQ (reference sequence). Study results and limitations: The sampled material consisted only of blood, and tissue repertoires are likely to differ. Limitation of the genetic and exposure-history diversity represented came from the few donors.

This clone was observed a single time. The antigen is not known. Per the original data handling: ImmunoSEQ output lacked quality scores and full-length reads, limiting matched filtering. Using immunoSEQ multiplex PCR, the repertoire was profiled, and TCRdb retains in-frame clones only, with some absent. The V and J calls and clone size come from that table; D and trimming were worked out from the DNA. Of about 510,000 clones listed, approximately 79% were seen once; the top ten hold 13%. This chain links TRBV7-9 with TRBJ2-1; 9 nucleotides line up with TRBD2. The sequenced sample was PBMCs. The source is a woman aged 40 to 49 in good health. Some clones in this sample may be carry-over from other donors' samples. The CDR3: CASSTLAGPNYNEQFF. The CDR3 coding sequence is TGTGCCAGCAGCACCCTAGCGGGGCCAAACTACAATGAGCAGTTCTTC. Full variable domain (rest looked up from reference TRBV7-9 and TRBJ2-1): DTGVSQNPRHKITKRGQNVTFRCDPISEHNRLYWYRQTLGQGPEFLTYFQNEAQLEKSRLLSDRFSAERPKGSFSTLEIQRTEQGDSAMYLCASSTLAGPNYNEQFFGPGTRLTVL.